A selection of T cell receptor beta chains follows, all from one sample in a study of shared clonotypes between healthy human individuals. Produced via immunoSEQ multiplex PCR; TCRdb's table is partial and in-frame only. Of millions of clones listed, roughly 94% are singletons. Sequencing was performed on naive CD4+ T cells sorted from blood. The receptors derive from a man aged 18 to 29 in good health. Each CDR3 is given with its conserved first and last residue. Fields, in order: D gene, V gene, J gene, clone size, CDR3 length, CDR3 DNA, CDR3 protein. D genes are given only for firm matches. Clone sizes are given selectively: once, few, many, or a class where the clone is expanded.

-	TRBV30	TRBJ1-5	once	14	TGTGCCTGGAGTTTCCGGTCTGGCAATCAGCCCCAGCATTTT	CAWSFRSGNQPQHF
TRBD2	TRBV5-1	TRBJ2-7	-	14	TGCGCCAGCAGCTTCACCGGGACTAGCTACGAGCAGTACTTC	CASSFTGTSYEQYF
-	TRBV6-6	TRBJ1-5	-	16	TGTGCCAGCAGAGGGTGGGCAGATTATAGCAATCAGCCCCAGCATTTT	CASRGWADYSNQPQHF
-	TRBV19	TRBJ1-5	once	15	TGTGCCAGTAGTATCCCCGCCCTCGGCAATCAGCCCCAGCATTTT	CASSIPALGNQPQHF
TRBD1	TRBV10-1	TRBJ2-4	-	14	TGCGCCAGCAGTGAGCGACAGGGGGCTGACATTCAGTACTTC	CASSERQGADIQYF
-	TRBV10-2	TRBJ2-2	-	14	TGCGCCAGCAGTGAGTCGGTGGGCACCGGGGAGCTGTTTTTT	CASSESVGTGELFF
-	TRBV20-1	TRBJ2-7	-	11	TGCAGTGCCTCCATCTCGGGCAGCCGGAACTTC	CSASISGSRNF
-	TRBV18	TRBJ1-3	-	13	TGTGCCAGCTCACCACCCGCCAGCAACACCATATATTTT	CASSPPASNTIYF
-	TRBV2	TRBJ2-6	-	14	TGTGCCAGCCGAAGCCCCTCTGGGGCCAACGTCCTGACTTTC	CASRSPSGANVLTF
TRBD1	TRBV7-9	TRBJ2-1	once	15	TGTGCCAGCAGCTTAGGATGGACAGGTTACAATGAGCAGTTCTTC	CASSLGWTGYNEQFF
TRBD1	TRBV28	TRBJ1-5	-	13	TGTGCCAGCAGTTTATCCCTAGACAGGGTTTGGCATTTT	CASSLSLDRVWHF
-	TRBV5-6	TRBJ1-6	-	14	TGTGCCAGCAGCTTGGCATCGCGGGGTTCACCCCTCCACTTT	CASSLASRGSPLHF
TRBD1	TRBV6-1	TRBJ1-4	-	14	TGTGCCAGCTCCACTTTGACAGGGAGGGAAAAACTGTTTTTT	CASSTLTGREKLFF
-	TRBV18	TRBJ1-5	-	14	TGTGCCAGCTCACCGAAGGCGGACAATCAGCCCCAGCATTTT	CASSPKADNQPQHF
-	TRBV7-2	TRBJ2-3	-	15	TGTGCCAGCAGCTTAGCGGGAGGCCTCGGGGATACGCAGTATTTT	CASSLAGGLGDTQYF
-	TRBV6-1	TRBJ2-7	-	14	TGTGCCAGCAGTGAGTCTTTAGCGATCGGCGAGCAGTACTTC	CASSESLAIGEQYF
-	TRBV2	TRBJ1-1	-	13	TGTGCCAGCAGTAACCAAGGGAACACTGAAGCTTTCTTT	CASSNQGNTEAFF
-	TRBV7-9	TRBJ1-1	-	14	TGTGCCAGCAGCTGGAGTACAGGGCCTATTGAAGCTTTCTTT	CASSWSTGPIEAFF
-	TRBV5-4	TRBJ2-5	-	17	TGTGCCAGCAGCGCCTCGGACAGCTATTACCCTCAAGAGACCCAGTACTTC	CASSASDSYYPQETQYF
-	TRBV2	TRBJ2-1	-	10	TGTGCCATAGGAGGCAATGAGCAGTTCTTC	CAIGGNEQFF
-	TRBV7-2	TRBJ1-5	-	14	TGTGCCAGCAGCTTACCCTTATCGGGGCAGCCCCAGCATTTT	CASSLPLSGQPQHF
-	TRBV6-5	TRBJ1-5	-	12	TGTGCCACCGAAGGGTCCGGGCAGCCCCAGCATTTT	CATEGSGQPQHF
-	TRBV9	TRBJ1-2	once	17	TGTGCCAGCAGCAAGACCGGGACGGCCTTGGAAATCTCGGGCTACACCTTC	CASSKTGTALEISGYTF
TRBD2	TRBV7-7	TRBJ2-5	-	15	TGTGCTAGCAGCTTAGTAGCGGGGGGCCAGGAGACCCAGTACTTC	CASSLVAGGQETQYF
-	TRBV12-5	TRBJ1-1	-	13	TGTGCCAGTGGCAGGGGTCGGGACACTGAAGCTTTCTTT	CASGRGRDTEAFF
-	TRBV19	TRBJ1-2	few	11	TGTGCCAGTAGTATAGGAGGAGTCTACACCTTC	CASSIGGVYTF
-	TRBV19	TRBJ2-1	-	13	TGTGCCAGTAGTATGTTGGACGACAATGAGCAGTTCTTC	CASSMLDDNEQFF
-	TRBV5-4	TRBJ1-1	-	14	TGTGCCAGCAGCGCCCGGAAGATAGGCACTGAAGCTTTCTTT	CASSARKIGTEAFF
-	TRBV5-1	TRBJ2-7	-	13	TGCGCCAGCAGCTTGGGGGGTCCTGACGAGCAGTACTTC	CASSLGGPDEQYF
-	TRBV10-3	TRBJ2-7	-	11	TGTGCCATCAGTGAAGCTCTAGGGCAGTACTTC	CAISEALGQYF
-	TRBV5-1	TRBJ2-3	-	16	TGCGCCAGCAGCTTGGATAGGGCTAGCGGCACAGATACGCAGTATTTT	CASSLDRASGTDTQYF
-	TRBV25-1	TRBJ1-1	-	14	TGTGCCAGCAGTGAATATTACGGGGTGGCTGAAGCTTTCTTT	CASSEYYGVAEAFF
TRBD2	TRBV11-2	TRBJ2-5	-	16	TGTGCCAGCAGCTTAACTACTAGCGGTCGTTACGAGACCCAGTACTTC	CASSLTTSGRYETQYF
-	TRBV18	TRBJ1-2	-	13	TGTGCCAGCTCACCCGGACGGGACTATGGCTACACCTTC	CASSPGRDYGYTF
-	TRBV4-1	TRBJ1-2	-	15	TGCGCCAGCAGCCCCGAGGACAGTTCCCTCTATGGCTACACCTTC	CASSPEDSSLYGYTF
-	TRBV2	TRBJ1-2	-	14	TGTGCCAGCAGGCCACTCAGGGGAGGATCGGGCTACACCTTC	CASRPLRGGSGYTF
TRBD1	TRBV9	TRBJ2-3	-	15	TGTGCCAGCAGCGCCGACAGGGGTGACACAGATACGCAGTATTTT	CASSADRGDTDTQYF
TRBD1	TRBV6-5	TRBJ1-2	-	13	TGTGCCAGCAGTTCAGGGGGCAGCTTGGGCTACACCTTC	CASSSGGSLGYTF
-	TRBV30	TRBJ2-2	-	13	TGTGCCTGGAGTGGACAGGTGGACGGGGAGCTGTTTTTT	CAWSGQVDGELFF
-	TRBV6-6	TRBJ1-1	-	16	TGTGCCAGCCGCATTGACAAACTAGTCGGGGATATTCAAGCTTTCTTT	CASRIDKLVGDIQAFF
-	TRBV19	TRBJ2-2	-	15	TGTGCCAGTAGTATTGGAACTCTTAACACCGGGGAGCTGTTTTTT	CASSIGTLNTGELFF
-	TRBV7-9	TRBJ2-2	-	14	TGTGCCAGCAGCTTAGAGGGGTTTACCGGGGAGCTGTTTTTT	CASSLEGFTGELFF
-	TRBV4-3	TRBJ2-1	-	9	TGCGCCCGCCGGGATGAGCAGTTCTTC	CARRDEQFF
-	TRBV5-1	TRBJ2-2	-	15	TGCGCCAGCAGCCCGTCGCGGTCGTACACCGGGGAGCTGTTTTTT	CASSPSRSYTGELFF
TRBD1	TRBV7-9	TRBJ1-2	-	14	TGTGCCAGCAGACCGGGACAGGGGTATTCTGGCTACACCTTC	CASRPGQGYSGYTF
TRBD1	TRBV6-1	TRBJ2-3	once	13	TGTGCCAGCAGTTCCACAGGGGTGGGTACGCAGTATTTT	CASSSTGVGTQYF
-	TRBV7-2	TRBJ1-3	-	13	TGTGCCAGCAGCTTAGTCAGGGTTGGCACCATATATTTT	CASSLVRVGTIYF
-	TRBV7-2	TRBJ2-4	-	17	TGTGCCAGCAGCTTATGGCGGGAAGACAGGGTCAAAAACATTCAGTACTTC	CASSLWREDRVKNIQYF
TRBD1	TRBV5-1	TRBJ1-1	-	13	TGCGCCAGCACCTTGGGGGACAGGGAAAAGGCTTTCTTT	CASTLGDREKAFF
TRBD1	TRBV25-1	TRBJ1-6	-	17	TGTGCCAGCAGTGAGGTAAAGACAGGGGCTAATAATTCACCCCTCCACTTT	CASSEVKTGANNSPLHF
-	TRBV5-1	TRBJ2-2	-	16	TGCGCCAGCAGCCCCAGTCGCGGGCCTCACACCGGGGAGCTGTTTTTT	CASSPSRGPHTGELFF
-	TRBV18	TRBJ1-2	-	13	TGTGCCAGCTCAACGGGACAAGTCTATGGCTACACCTTC	CASSTGQVYGYTF
-	TRBV7-2	TRBJ2-7	-	15	TGTGCCAGCAGCGAGACCGGATCAAAGGGCTACGAGCAGTACTTC	CASSETGSKGYEQYF
-	TRBV5-1	TRBJ1-1	-	15	TGCGCCAGCAGCTTGATTTTAGGGGGGAACACTGAAGCTTTCTTT	CASSLILGGNTEAFF